One sample yielded the 2 T cell receptor beta chains listed below, sequenced in a study of cytomegalovirus exposure and HLA in healthy donors (dated by TCRdb to about 2017). Library method: the immunoSEQ multiplex PCR assay. For the multiplex PCR, a mixture combining 60 forward primers for TCR Vbeta segments and 13 reverse primers for TCR Jbeta segments was used. TCRdb took this table from immuneACCESS and kept in-frame rearrangements with V and J called. Such tables lack part of the clones; where checked against another copy, unresolved V genes explain under half of the gap, and the rest is unexplained. This sample comprises over 50,000 clones, roughly four fifths of them detected only once. Approximately 1.7% of the sample is in the top ten clones. Sequenced input: PBMCs. The origin of the receptors is a man aged 35 to 55 in good health and CMV-seronegative.

The chain employs TRBV4-3 and TRBJ2-1, with 11 nucleotides matching TRBD2. Germline-derived CDR1 and CDR2 are LGHNA and YSLEER. Trimming removed 4 bases from V and 9 bases from J; junction bases left unmatched: 8. The CDR3 has 15 amino acids. This chain's CDR3 is CASSRRSGGAGEQFF. In nucleotides, the CDR3 is TGCGCCAGCAGCCGTCGTAGCGGGGGGGCCGGTGAGCAGTTCTTC.

The V call is TRBV4-3, the J call TRBJ1-3, with TRBD1 identical over 9 bases. The germline V gene has CDR1 LGHNA and CDR2 YSLEER. The CDR3 loop spans 17 amino acids. Germline trimming cut 2 bases from V and 3 bases from J; bases unmatched to any gene: 8. CDR3 amino acids: CASSQNPRQGGGNTIYF. The CDR3 nucleotides are TGCGCCAGCAGCCAAAATCCGCGACAGGGGGGTGGAAACACCATATATTTT.